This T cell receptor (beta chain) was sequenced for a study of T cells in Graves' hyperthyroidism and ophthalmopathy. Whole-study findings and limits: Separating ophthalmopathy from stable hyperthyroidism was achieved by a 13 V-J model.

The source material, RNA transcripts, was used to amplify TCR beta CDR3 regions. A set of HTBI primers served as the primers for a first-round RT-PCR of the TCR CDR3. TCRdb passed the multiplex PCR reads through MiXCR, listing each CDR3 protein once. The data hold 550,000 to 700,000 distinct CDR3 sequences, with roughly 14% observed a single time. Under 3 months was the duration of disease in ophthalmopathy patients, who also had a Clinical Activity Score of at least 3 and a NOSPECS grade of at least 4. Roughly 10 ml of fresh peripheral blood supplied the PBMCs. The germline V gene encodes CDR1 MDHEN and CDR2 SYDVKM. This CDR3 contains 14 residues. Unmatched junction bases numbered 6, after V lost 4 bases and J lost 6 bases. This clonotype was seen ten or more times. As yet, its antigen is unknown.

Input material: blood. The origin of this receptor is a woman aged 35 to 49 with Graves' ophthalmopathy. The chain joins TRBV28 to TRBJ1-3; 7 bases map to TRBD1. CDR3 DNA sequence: TGTGCCAGCAGTTCACAGGGGAATGAAAACACCATATATTTT. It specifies CASSSQGNENTIYF.